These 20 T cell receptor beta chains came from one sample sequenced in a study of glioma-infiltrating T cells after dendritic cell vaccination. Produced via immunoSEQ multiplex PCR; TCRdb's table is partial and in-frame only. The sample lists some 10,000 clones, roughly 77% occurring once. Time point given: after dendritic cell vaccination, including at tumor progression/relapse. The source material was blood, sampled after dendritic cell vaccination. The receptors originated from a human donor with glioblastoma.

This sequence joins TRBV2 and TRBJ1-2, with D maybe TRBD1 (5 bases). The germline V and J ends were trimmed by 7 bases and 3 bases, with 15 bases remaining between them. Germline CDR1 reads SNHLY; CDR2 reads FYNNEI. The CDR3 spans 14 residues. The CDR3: CASTGQGWDYGYTF. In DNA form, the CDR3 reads TGTGCCAGCACCGGGCAGGGTTGGGACTATGGCTACACCTTC.

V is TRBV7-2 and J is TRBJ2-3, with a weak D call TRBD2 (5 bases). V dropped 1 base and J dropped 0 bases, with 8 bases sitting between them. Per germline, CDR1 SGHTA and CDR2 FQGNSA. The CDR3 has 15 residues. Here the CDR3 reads CASSLVAGSTDTQYF. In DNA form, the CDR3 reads TGTGCCAGCAGCTTAGTGGCGGGCAGCACAGATACGCAGTATTTT.

The CDR3 is CSAKQVSSYNEQFF. The DNA for the CDR3 is TGCAGCGCCAAACAGGTCAGCTCCTACAATGAGCAGTTCTTC. The J gene is TRBJ2-1, the V gene TRBV29-1; a weak D match, TRBD1 (5 bases). Trimming took off 7 bases at V and 0 bases at J, with 13 bases between the two ends. The germline V gene encodes CDR1 SQVTM and CDR2 ANQGSEA. CDR3 length equals 14 residues.

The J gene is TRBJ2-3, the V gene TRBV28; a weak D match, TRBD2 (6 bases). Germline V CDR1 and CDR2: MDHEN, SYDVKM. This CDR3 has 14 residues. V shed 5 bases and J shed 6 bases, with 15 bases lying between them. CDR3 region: CASSGIAAPDTQYF. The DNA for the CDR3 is TGTGCCAGCAGTGGGATAGCGGCCCCGGATACGCAGTATTTT.

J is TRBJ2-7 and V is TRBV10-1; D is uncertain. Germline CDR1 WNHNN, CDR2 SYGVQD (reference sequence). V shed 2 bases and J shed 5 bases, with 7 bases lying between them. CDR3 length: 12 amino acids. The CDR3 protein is CASSEPHNEQYF. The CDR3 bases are TGCGCCAGCAGTGAGCCCCACAACGAGCAGTACTTC.

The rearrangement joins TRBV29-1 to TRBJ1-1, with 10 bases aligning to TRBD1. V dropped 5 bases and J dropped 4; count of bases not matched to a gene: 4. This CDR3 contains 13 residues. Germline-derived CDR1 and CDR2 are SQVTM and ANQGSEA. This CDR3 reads CSVTGTGATEAFF. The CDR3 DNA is TGCAGCGTTACCGGGACAGGGGCCACTGAAGCTTTCTTT. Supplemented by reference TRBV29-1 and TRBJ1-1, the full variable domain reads SAVISQKPSRDICQRGTSLTIQCQVDSQVTMMFWYRQQPGQSLTLIATANQGSEATYESGFVIDKFPISRPNLTFSTLTVSNMSPEDSSIYLCSVTGTGATEAFFGQGTRLTVV.

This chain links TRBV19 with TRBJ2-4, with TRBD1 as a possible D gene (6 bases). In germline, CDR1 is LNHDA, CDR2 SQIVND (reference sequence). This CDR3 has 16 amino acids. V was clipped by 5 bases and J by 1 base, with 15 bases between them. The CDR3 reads CASSPRQVQAKNIQYF. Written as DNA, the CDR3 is TGTGCCAGTAGTCCGCGACAGGTTCAGGCCAAAAACATTCAGTACTTC.

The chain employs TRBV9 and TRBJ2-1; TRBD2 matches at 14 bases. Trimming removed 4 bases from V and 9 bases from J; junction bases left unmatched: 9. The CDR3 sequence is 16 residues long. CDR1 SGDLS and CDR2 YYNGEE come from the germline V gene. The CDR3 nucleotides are TGTGCCAGCAGCCCCCGACTAGCGGGAGGGTCAGGTGAGCAGTTCTTC. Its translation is CASSPRLAGGSGEQFF.

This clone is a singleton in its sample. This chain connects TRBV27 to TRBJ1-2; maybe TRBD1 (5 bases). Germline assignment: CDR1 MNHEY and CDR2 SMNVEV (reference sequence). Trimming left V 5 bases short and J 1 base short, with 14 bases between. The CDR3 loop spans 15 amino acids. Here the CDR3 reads CASSLRGLGNYGYTF. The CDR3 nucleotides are TGTGCCAGCAGTCTCCGGGGACTGGGTAACTATGGCTACACCTTC.

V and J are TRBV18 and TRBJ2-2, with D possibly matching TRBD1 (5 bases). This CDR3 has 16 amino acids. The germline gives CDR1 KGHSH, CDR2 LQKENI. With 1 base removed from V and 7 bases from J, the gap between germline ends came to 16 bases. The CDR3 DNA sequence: TGTGCCAGCTCACCACTTCCCCAGGGTGCGAACGGGGAGCTGTTTTTT. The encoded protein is CASSPLPQGANGELFF. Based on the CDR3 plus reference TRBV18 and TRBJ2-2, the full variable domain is NAGVMQNPRHLVRRRGQEARLRCSPMKGHSHVYWYRQLPEEGLKFMVYLQKENIIDESGMPKERFSAEFPKEGPSILRIQQVVRGDSAAYFCASSPLPQGANGELFFGEGSRLTVL.

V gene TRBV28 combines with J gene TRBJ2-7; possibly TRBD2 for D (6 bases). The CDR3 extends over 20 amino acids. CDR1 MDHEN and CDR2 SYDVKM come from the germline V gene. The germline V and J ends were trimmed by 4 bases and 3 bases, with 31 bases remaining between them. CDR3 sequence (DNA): TGTGCCAGCAGTTCCCGGTGGGACTCCCCGGTTACCCTCTCAAGCTACGAGCAGTACTTC. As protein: CASSSRWDSPVTLSSYEQYF. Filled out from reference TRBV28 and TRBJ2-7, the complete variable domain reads DVKVTQSSRYLVKRTGEKVFLECVQDMDHENMFWYRQDPGLGLRLIYFSYDVKMKEKGDIPEGYSVSREKKERFSLILESASTNQTSMYLCASSSRWDSPVTLSSYEQYFGPGTRLTVT.

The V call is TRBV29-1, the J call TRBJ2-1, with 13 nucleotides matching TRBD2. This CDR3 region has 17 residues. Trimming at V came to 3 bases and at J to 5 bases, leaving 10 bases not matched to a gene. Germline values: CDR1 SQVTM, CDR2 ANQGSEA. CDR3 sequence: CSVDFWGLAGKDNEQFF. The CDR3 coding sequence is TGCAGCGTTGATTTTTGGGGACTAGCGGGGAAAGACAATGAGCAGTTCTTC.

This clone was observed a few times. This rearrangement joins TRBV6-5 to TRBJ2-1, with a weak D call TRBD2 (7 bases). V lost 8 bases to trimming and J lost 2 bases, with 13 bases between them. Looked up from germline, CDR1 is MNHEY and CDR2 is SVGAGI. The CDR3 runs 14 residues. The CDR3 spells CASLGGGAYNEQFF. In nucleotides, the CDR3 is TGTGCCAGCTTAGGGGGGGGCGCCTACAATGAGCAGTTCTTC.

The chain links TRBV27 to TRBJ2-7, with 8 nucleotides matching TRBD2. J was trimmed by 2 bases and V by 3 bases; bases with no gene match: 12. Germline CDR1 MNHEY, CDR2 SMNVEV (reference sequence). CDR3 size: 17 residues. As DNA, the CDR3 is TGTGCCAGCAGTTTGAGCGGGAGTAACCCCGCTACCTACGAGCAGTACTTC. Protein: CASSLSGSNPATYEQYF.

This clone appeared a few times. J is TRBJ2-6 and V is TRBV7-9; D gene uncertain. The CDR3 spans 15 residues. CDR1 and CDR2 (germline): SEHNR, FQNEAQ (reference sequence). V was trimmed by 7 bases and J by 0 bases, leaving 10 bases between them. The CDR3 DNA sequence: TGTGCCAGCATCGCCCGGTTCTCTGGGGCCAACGTCCTGACTTTC. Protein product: CASIARFSGANVLTF.

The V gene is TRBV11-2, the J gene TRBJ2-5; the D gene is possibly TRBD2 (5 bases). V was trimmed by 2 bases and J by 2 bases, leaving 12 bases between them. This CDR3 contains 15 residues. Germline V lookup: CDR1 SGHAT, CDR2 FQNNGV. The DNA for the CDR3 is TGTGCCAGCAGCTTATCCGGCGGGCGACAAGAGACCCAGTACTTC. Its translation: CASSLSGGRQETQYF.

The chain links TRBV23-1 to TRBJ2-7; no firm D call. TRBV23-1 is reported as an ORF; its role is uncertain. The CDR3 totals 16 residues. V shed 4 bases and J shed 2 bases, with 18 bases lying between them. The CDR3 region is CASSPQAVSPPYEQYF. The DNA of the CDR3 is TGCGCCAGCAGTCCCCAGGCCGTCTCTCCTCCCTACGAGCAGTACTTC.

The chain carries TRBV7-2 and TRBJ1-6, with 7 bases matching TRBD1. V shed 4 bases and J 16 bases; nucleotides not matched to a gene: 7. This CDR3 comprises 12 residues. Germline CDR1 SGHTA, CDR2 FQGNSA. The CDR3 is CASSWATGFLHF. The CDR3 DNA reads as TGTGCCAGCAGCTGGGCGACAGGGTTTCTCCACTTT. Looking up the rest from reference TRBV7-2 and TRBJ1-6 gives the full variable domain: GAGVSQSPSNKVTEKGKDVELRCDPISGHTALYWYRQSLGQGLEFLIYFQGNSAPDKSGLPSDRFSAERTGGSVSTLTIQRTQQEDSAVYLCASSWATGFLHFGNGTRLTVT.

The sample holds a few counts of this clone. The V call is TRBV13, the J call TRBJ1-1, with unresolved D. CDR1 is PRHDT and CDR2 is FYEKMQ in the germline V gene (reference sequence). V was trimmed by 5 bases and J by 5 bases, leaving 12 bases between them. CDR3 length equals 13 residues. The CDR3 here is CASSDGRRTEAFF. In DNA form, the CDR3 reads TGTGCCAGCAGCGACGGTAGGAGGACTGAAGCTTTCTTT.

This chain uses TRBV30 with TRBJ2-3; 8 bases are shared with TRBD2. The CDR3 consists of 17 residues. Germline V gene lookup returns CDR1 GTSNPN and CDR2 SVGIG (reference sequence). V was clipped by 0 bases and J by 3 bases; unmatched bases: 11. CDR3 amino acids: CAWSVHSSGYFTDTQYF. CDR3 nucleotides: TGTGCCTGGAGTGTACACTCTAGCGGGTATTTTACAGATACGCAGTATTTT.